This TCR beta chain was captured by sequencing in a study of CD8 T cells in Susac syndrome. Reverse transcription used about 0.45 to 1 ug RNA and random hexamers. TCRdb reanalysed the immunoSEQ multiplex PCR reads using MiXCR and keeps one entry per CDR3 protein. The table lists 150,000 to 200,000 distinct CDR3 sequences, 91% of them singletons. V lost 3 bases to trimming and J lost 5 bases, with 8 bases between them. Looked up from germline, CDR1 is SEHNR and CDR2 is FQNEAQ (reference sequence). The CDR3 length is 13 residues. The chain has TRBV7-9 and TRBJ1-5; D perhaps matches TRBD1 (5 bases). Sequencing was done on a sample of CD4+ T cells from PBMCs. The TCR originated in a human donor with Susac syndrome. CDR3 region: CASSLKTDQPQHF. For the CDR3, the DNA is TGTGCCAGCAGCTTGAAGACAGATCAGCCCCAGCATTTT. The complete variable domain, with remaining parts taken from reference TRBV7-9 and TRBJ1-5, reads DTGVSQNPRHKITKRGQNVTFRCDPISEHNRLYWYRQTLGQGPEFLTYFQNEAQLEKSRLLSDRFSAERPKGSFSTLEIQRTEQGDSAMYLCASSLKTDQPQHFGDGTRLSIL.